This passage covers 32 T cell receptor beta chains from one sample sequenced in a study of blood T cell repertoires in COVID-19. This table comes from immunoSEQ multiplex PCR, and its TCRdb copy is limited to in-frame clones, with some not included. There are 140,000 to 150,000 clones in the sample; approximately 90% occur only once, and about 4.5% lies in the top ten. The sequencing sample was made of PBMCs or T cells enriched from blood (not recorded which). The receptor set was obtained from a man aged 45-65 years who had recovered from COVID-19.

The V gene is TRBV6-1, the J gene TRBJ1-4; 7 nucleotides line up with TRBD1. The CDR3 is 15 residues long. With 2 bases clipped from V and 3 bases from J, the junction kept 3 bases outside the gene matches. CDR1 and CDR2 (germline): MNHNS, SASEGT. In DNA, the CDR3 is TGTGCCAGCAGTGAACACAGGGGATCTAATGAAAAACTGTTTTTT. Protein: CASSEHRGSNEKLFF.

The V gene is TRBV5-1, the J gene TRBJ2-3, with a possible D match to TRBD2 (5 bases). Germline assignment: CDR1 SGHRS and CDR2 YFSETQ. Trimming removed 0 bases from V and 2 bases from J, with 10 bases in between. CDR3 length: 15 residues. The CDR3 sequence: CASSLAAGDTDTQYF. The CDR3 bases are TGCGCCAGCAGCTTGGCCGCGGGTGACACAGATACGCAGTATTTT.

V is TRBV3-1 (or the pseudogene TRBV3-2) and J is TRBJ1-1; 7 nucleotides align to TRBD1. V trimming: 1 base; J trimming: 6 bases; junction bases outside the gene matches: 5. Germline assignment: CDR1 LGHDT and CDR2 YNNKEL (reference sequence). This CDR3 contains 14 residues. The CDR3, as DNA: TGTGCCAGCAGCCAAGCGAAGACAGGGCCTGAAGCTTTCTTT. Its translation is CASSQAKTGPEAFF.

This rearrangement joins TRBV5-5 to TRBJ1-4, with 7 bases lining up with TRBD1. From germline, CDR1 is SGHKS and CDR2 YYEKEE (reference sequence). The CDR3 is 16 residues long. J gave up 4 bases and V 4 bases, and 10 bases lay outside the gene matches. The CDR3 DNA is TGTGCCAGCAGCAACGGCCGGGACAGCATTAATGAAAAACTGTTTTTT. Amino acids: CASSNGRDSINEKLFF.

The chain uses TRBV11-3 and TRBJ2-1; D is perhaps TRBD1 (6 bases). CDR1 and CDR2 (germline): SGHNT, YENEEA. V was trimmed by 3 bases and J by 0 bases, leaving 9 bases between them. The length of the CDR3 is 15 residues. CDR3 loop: CASSLTGSSYNEQFF. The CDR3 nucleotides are TGTGCCAGCAGCTTGACAGGCAGCTCCTACAATGAGCAGTTCTTC.

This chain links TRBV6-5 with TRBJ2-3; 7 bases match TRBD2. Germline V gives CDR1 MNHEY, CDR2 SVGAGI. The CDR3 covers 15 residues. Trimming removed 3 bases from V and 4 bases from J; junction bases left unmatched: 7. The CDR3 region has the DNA TGTGCCAGCAGTTATCGGCCTAGCGGTTCAGATACGCAGTATTTT. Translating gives CASSYRPSGSDTQYF.

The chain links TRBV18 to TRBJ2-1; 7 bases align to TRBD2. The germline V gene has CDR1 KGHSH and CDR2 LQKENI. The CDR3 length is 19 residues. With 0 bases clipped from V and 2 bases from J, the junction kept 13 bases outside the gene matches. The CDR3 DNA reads TGTGCCAGCTCACCACCCCCGGGAGGTCCCCGGGTGGCCTACAATGAGCAGTTCTTC. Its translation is CASSPPPGGPRVAYNEQFF.

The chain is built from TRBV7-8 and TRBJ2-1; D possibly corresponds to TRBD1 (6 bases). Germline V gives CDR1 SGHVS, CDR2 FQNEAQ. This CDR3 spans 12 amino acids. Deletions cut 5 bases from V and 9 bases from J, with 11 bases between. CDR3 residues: CASSQTGGEQFF. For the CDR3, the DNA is TGTGCCAGCAGCCAGACAGGAGGTGAGCAGTTCTTC. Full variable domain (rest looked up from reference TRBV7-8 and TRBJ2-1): GAGVSQSPRYKVAKRGQDVALRCDPISGHVSLFWYQQALGQGPEFLTYFQNEAQLDKSGLPSDRFFAERPEGSVSTLKIQRTQQEDSAVYLCASSQTGGEQFFGPGTRLTVL.

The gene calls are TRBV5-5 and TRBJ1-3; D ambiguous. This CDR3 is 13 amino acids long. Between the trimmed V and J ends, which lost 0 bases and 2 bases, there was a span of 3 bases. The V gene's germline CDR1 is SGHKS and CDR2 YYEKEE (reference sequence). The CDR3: CASSLGPGNTIYF. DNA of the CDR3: TGTGCCAGCAGCTTGGGGCCTGGAAACACCATATATTTT.

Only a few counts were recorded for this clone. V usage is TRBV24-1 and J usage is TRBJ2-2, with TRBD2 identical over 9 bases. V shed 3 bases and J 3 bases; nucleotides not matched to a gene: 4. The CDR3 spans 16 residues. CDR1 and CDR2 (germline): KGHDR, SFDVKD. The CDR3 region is CATSDAGTSYTGELFF. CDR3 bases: TGTGCCACCAGTGATGCCGGGACTAGCTACACCGGGGAGCTGTTTTTT.

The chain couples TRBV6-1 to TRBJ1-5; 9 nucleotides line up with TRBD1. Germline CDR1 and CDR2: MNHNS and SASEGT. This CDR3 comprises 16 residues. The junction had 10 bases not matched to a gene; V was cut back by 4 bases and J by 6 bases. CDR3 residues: CASSGPGTGSGQPQHF. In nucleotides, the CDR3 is TGTGCCAGCAGTGGTCCCGGGACAGGGTCCGGTCAGCCCCAGCATTTT.

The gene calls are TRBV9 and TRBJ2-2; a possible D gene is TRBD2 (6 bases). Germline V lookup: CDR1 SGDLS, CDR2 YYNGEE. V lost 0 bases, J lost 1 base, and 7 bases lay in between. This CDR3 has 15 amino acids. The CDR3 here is CASSVVGGNTGELFF. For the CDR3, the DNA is TGTGCCAGCAGCGTAGTGGGGGGGAACACCGGGGAGCTGTTTTTT.

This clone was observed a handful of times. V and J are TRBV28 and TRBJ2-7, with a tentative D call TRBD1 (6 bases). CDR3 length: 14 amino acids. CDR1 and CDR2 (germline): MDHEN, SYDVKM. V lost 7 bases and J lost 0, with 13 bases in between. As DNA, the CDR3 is TGTGCCAGCAATGTATACAGGGCCTCCTACGAGCAGTACTTC. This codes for CASNVYRASYEQYF.

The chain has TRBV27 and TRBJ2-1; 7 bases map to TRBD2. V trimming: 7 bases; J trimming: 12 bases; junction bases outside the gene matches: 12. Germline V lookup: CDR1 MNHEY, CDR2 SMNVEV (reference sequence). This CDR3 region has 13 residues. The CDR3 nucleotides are TGTGCCAGCAAAAGGGGAGGGGTGGGTTGGCAGTTCTTC. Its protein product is CASKRGGVGWQFF.

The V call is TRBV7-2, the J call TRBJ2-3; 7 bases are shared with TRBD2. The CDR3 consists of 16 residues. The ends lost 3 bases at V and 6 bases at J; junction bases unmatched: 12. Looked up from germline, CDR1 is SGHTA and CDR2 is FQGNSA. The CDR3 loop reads CASSFPRLLTSDTQYF. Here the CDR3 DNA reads TGTGCCAGCAGCTTTCCCCGATTACTGACTAGCGATACGCAGTATTTT.

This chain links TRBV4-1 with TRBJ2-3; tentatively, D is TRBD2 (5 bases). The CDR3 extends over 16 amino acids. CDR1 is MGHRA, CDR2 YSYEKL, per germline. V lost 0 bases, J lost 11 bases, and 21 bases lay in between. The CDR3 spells CASSQETTWFGIGQYF. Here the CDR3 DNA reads TGCGCCAGCAGCCAAGAGACTACTTGGTTCGGGATCGGGCAGTATTTT.

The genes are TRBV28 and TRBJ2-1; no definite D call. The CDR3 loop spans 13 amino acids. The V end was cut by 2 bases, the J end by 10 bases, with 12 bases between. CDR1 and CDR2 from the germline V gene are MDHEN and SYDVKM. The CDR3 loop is CASSLPVSNEQFF. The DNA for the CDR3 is TGTGCCAGCAGTTTACCGGTGTCCAACGAGCAGTTCTTC.

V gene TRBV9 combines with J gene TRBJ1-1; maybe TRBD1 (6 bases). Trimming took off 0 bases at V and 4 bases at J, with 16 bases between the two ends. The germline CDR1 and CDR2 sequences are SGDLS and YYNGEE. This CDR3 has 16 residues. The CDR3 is CASSVDMRARGTEAFF. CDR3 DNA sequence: TGTGCCAGCAGCGTAGATATGAGGGCCAGGGGCACTGAAGCTTTCTTT.

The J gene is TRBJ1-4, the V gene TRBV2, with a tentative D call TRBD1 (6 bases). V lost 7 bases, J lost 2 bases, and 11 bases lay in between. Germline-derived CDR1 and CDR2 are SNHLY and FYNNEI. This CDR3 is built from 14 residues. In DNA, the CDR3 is TGTGCCAGCATGAAAGGGGGTACTAATGAAAAACTGTTTTTT. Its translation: CASMKGGTNEKLFF.

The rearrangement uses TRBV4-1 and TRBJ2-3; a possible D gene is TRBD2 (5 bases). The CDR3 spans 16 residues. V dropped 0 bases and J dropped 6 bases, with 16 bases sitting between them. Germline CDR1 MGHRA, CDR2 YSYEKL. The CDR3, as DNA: TGCGCCAGCAGCCAAGATCGGCGGGTCCCCATTGATACGCAGTATTTT. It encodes CASSQDRRVPIDTQYF.

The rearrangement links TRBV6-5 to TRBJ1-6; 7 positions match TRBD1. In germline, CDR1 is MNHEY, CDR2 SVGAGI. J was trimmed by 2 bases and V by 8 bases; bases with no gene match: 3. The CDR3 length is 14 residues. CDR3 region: CASSRGTYNSPLHF. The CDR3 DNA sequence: TGTGCCAGCTCCAGGGGGACCTATAATTCACCCCTCCACTTT.

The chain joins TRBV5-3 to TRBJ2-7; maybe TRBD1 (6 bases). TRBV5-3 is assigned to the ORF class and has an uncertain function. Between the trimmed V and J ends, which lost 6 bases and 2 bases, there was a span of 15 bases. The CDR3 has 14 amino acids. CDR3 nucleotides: TGTGCCAGAACAGTCCGACAGGAAACCTACGAGCAGTACTTC. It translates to CARTVRQETYEQYF.

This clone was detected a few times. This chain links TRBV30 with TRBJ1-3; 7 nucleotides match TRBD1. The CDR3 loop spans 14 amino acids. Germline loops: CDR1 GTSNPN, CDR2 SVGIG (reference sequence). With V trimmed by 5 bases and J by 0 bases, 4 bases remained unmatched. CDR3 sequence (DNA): TGTGCCTGGGGCCGGGACAGCTCTGGAAACACCATATATTTT. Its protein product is CAWGRDSSGNTIYF.

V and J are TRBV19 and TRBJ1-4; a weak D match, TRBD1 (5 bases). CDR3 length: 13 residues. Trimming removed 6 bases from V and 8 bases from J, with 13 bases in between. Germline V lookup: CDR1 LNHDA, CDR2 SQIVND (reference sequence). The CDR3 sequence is CASSRGTLEKLFF. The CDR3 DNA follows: TGTGCCAGTAGCCGGGGGACCTTGGAAAAACTGTTTTTT. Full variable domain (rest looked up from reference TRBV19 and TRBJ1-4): DGGITQSPKYLFRKEGQNVTLSCEQNLNHDAMYWYRQDPGQGLRLIYYSQIVNDFQKGDIAEGYSVSREKKESFPLTVTSAQKNPTAFYLCASSRGTLEKLFFGSGTQLSVL.

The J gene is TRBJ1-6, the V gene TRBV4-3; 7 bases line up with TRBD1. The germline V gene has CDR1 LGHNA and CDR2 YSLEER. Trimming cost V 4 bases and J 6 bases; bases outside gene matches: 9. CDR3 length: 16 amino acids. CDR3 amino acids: CASSPTTGTVNSPLHF. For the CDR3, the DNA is TGCGCCAGCAGCCCAACCACCGGGACAGTTAATTCACCCCTCCACTTT.

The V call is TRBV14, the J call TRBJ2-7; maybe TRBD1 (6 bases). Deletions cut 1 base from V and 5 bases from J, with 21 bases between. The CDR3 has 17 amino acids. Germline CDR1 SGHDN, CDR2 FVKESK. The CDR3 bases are TGTGCCAGCAGCCAAGCCCTTACCGGGACAATCAAACACGAGCAGTACTTC. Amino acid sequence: CASSQALTGTIKHEQYF.

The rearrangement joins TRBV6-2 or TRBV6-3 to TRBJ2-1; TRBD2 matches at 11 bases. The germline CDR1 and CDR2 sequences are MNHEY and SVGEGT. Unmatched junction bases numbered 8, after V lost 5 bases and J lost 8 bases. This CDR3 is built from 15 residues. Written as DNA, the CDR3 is TGTGCCAGCAGTGGGCTAGCGGGAGGAAGGGATGAGCAGTTCTTC. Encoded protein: CASSGLAGGRDEQFF.

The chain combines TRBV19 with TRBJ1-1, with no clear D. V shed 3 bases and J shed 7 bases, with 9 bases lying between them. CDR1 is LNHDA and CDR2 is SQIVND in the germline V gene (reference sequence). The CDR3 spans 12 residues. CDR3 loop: CASSIGGYEAFF. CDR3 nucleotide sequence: TGTGCCAGTAGTATTGGCGGTTATGAAGCTTTCTTT.

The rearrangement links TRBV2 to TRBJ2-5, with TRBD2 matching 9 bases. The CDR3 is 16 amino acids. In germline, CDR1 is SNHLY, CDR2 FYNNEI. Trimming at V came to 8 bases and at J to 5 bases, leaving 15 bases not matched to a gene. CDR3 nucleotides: TGTGCCAGCCGGGGGATTAGCGGGGGCCTAGACGAGACCCAGTACTTC. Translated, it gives CASRGISGGLDETQYF. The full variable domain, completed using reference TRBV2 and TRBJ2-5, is EPEVTQTPSHQVTQMGQEVILRCVPISNHLYFYWYRQILGQKVEFLVSFYNNEISEKSEIFDDQFSVERPDGSNFTLKIRSTKLEDSAMYFCASRGISGGLDETQYFGPGTRLLVL.

CDR3 residues: CASSLNPGTDTQYF. The CDR3, as DNA: TGCGCCAGCAGCTTGAATCCTGGCACAGATACGCAGTATTTT. V is TRBV5-1 and J is TRBJ2-3; D is undetermined. Germline loops: CDR1 SGHRS, CDR2 YFSETQ. The CDR3 extends over 14 amino acids. Trimming pared 1 base from V and 1 base from J, leaving 7 bases between.

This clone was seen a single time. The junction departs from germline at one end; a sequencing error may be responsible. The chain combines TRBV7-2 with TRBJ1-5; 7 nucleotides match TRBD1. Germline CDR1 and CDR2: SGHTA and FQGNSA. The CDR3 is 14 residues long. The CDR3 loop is CASSFQGGKQPQHF. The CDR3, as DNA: TGTGCCAGCAGCTTTCAGGGGGGCAAGCAGCCCCAGCATTTT.

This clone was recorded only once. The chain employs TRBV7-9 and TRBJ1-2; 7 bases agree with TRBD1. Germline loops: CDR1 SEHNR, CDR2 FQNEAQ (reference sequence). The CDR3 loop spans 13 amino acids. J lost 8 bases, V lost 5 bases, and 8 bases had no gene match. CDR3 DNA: TGTGCCAGCAGCGTGACAGGGCAGTGGGGCTACACCTTC. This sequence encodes CASSVTGQWGYTF.